Listed below are T cell receptor beta chains from one sample, sequenced in a study of T cell responses to AZD1222 COVID-19 vaccine. Sequencing used immunoSEQ multiplex PCR; TCRdb keeps in-frame clones, though not all of them. The data hold more than 100,000 clones, with roughly 91% observed a single time. The specimen was peripheral blood, collected on day 0 of AZD1222 vaccination. The source of these receptors is an adult in good health. The CDR3 runs from the conserved cysteine through the conserved F or W. The D gene is left open where the match is weak. Size is stated for part of the rows, as once, few or many counts, or as a class when the clone is expanded.

J: TRBJ2-7
size: -
V: TRBV5-1
length: 16
D: TRBD1
CDR3: CASSLASGTGNYEQYF
DNA: TGCGCCAGCAGCTTGGCCTCTGGGACAGGGAATTACGAGCAGTACTTC

J: TRBJ1-1
size: -
V: TRBV5-1
length: 13
D: -
CDR3: CASSFAGGTEAFF
DNA: TGCGCCAGCAGCTTTGCGGGGGGAACTGAAGCTTTCTTT

J: TRBJ2-1
size: few
V: TRBV7-9
length: 17
D: TRBD2
CDR3: CASSLSLPVGGNNEQFF
DNA: TGTGCCAGCAGCTTAAGCTTACCCGTCGGGGGGAACAATGAGCAGTTCTTC

J: TRBJ2-5
size: few
V: TRBV6-5
length: 14
D: TRBD1
CDR3: CASRHIQGQETQYF
DNA: TGTGCCAGCAGACACATACAGGGGCAAGAGACCCAGTACTTC

J: TRBJ2-2
size: -
V: TRBV30
length: 14
D: -
CDR3: CAWSVRDCWGELFF
DNA: TGTGCCTGGAGTGTCCGCGATTGCTGGGGGGAGCTGTTTTTT

J: TRBJ1-1
size: -
V: TRBV5-5
length: 15
D: TRBD1
CDR3: CASSRAGTGNTEAFF
DNA: TGTGCCAGCAGCCGGGCCGGGACAGGGAACACTGAAGCTTTCTTT

J: TRBJ2-7
size: -
V: TRBV21-1
length: 14
D: -
CDR3: CASREDRGQYEQYF
DNA: TGTGCCAGCAGGGAGGACAGGGGGCAGTACGAGCAGTACTTC

J: TRBJ1-6
size: few
V: TRBV30
length: 17
D: -
CDR3: CASVMSGLRERNSPLHF
DNA: TGTGCCTCAGTAATGTCGGGACTCCGGGAGCGGAATTCACCCCTCCACTTT

J: TRBJ1-1
size: once
V: TRBV27
length: 14
D: -
CDR3: CASSEQGGWAEAFF
DNA: TGTGCCAGCAGTGAACAGGGTGGTTGGGCTGAAGCTTTCTTT

J: TRBJ2-2
size: -
V: TRBV2
length: 12
D: -
CDR3: CARAGDTGELFF
DNA: TGTGCCAGGGCCGGGGATACCGGGGAGCTGTTTTTT

J: TRBJ1-2
size: -
V: TRBV6-5
length: 13
D: -
CDR3: CASTDGPFYGYTF
DNA: TGTGCCAGCACCGACGGCCCCTTCTATGGCTACACCTTC

J: TRBJ1-5
size: -
V: TRBV18
length: 15
D: TRBD1
CDR3: CASSPPRTGDQPQHF
DNA: TGTGCCAGCTCACCCCCGAGGACAGGGGATCAGCCCCAGCATTTT

J: TRBJ2-7
size: -
V: TRBV19
length: 13
D: -
CDR3: CASTMGPTYEQYF
DNA: TGTGCCAGTACCATGGGACCAACCTACGAGCAGTACTTC

J: TRBJ1-5
size: -
V: TRBV7-9
length: 12
D: -
CDR3: CASSLDNQPQHF
DNA: TGTGCCAGCAGCTTGGACAATCAGCCCCAGCATTTT

J: TRBJ1-3
size: -
V: TRBV4-2
length: 16
D: -
CDR3: CASSQKWGVSGNTIYF
DNA: TGTGCCAGCAGCCAAAAATGGGGGGTATCTGGAAACACCATATATTTT

J: TRBJ1-2
size: -
V: TRBV6-5
length: 14
D: TRBD1
CDR3: CASSTGGGEFAYTF
DNA: TGTGCCAGCAGTACAGGGGGCGGCGAGTTCGCCTACACCTTC

J: TRBJ2-3
size: -
V: TRBV6-6
length: 16
D: -
CDR3: CASSRSPTSNTDTQYF
DNA: TGTGCCAGCAGTCGAAGCCCCACCTCGAACACAGATACGCAGTATTTT

J: TRBJ2-1
size: -
V: TRBV29-1
length: 14
D: TRBD2
CDR3: CSVEGLAQYNEQFF
DNA: TGCAGCGTGGAAGGACTAGCGCAATACAATGAGCAGTTCTTC

J: TRBJ1-1
size: -
V: TRBV7-9
length: 15
D: -
CDR3: CASSVRDGRNTEAFF
DNA: TGTGCCAGCAGCGTTCGGGACGGCCGAAACACTGAAGCTTTCTTT

J: TRBJ1-1
size: -
V: TRBV6-1
length: 15
D: TRBD1
CDR3: CASSEAGAGGTEAFF
DNA: TGTGCCAGCAGTGAAGCTGGGGCAGGGGGCACTGAAGCTTTCTTT

J: TRBJ2-1
size: few
V: TRBV5-1
length: 14
D: -
CDR3: CASSPGGSYNEQFF
DNA: TGCGCCAGCAGCCCCGGGGGCTCCTACAATGAGCAGTTCTTC

J: TRBJ1-5
size: -
V: TRBV28
length: 13
D: -
CDR3: CASKVHSNQPQHF
DNA: TGTGCCAGCAAGGTTCATAGCAATCAGCCCCAGCATTTT

J: TRBJ1-5
size: -
V: TRBV2
length: 14
D: -
CDR3: CASSEADAFQPQHF
DNA: TGTGCCAGCAGTGAAGCTGACGCTTTTCAGCCCCAGCATTTT

J: TRBJ1-6
size: -
V: TRBV11-2
length: 15
D: TRBD1
CDR3: CASSQRQGYNSPLHF
DNA: TGTGCCAGCAGCCAAAGACAGGGATATAATTCACCCCTCCACTTT

J: TRBJ2-7
size: -
V: TRBV18
length: 17
D: -
CDR3: CASSSSPYGLSSYEQYF
DNA: TGTGCCAGCTCATCCTCACCCTACGGGTTAAGCTCCTACGAGCAGTACTTC

J: TRBJ1-1
size: -
V: TRBV11-3
length: 13
D: -
CDR3: CASSLGENTEAFF
DNA: TGTGCCAGCAGCCTTGGGGAAAACACTGAAGCTTTCTTT

J: TRBJ2-1
size: -
V: TRBV2
length: 8
D: -
CDR3: CASSQEFF
DNA: TGTGCCAGCAGTCAGGAGTTCTTC

J: TRBJ2-1
size: -
V: TRBV4-1
length: 17
D: -
CDR3: CASSQRGTGSSYNEQFF
DNA: TGCGCCAGCAGCCAAAGAGGGACGGGGAGCTCCTACAATGAGCAGTTCTTC

J: TRBJ1-1
size: -
V: TRBV11-2
length: 16
D: TRBD1
CDR3: CASSPRPRGLNTEAFF
DNA: TGTGCCAGCAGCCCTCGGCCTAGGGGGCTCAACACTGAAGCTTTCTTT

J: TRBJ2-7
size: -
V: TRBV4-2
length: 15
D: -
CDR3: CASSQGETDFYEQYF
DNA: TGTGCCAGCAGCCAAGGAGAGACAGATTTCTACGAGCAGTACTTC

J: TRBJ2-6
size: -
V: TRBV7-3
length: 16
D: -
CDR3: CASSLTAGSGANVLTF
DNA: TGTGCCAGCAGCTTAACTGCGGGGTCTGGGGCCAACGTCCTGACTTTC

J: TRBJ2-3
size: -
V: TRBV7-6
length: 16
D: -
CDR3: CASSPGGLPVTDTQYF
DNA: TGTGCCAGCTCCCCCGGGGGGCTTCCTGTCACAGATACGCAGTATTTT

J: TRBJ2-7
size: -
V: TRBV27
length: 15
D: TRBD1
CDR3: CASSSGQGAAYEQYF
DNA: TGTGCCAGCAGTTCCGGACAGGGGGCCGCCTACGAGCAGTACTTC

J: TRBJ2-1
size: once
V: TRBV10-2
length: 14
D: TRBD2
CDR3: CASSIAGTNNEQFF
DNA: TGCGCCAGCAGTATCGCCGGGACTAACAATGAGCAGTTCTTC

J: TRBJ2-1
size: -
V: TRBV10-3
length: 15
D: TRBD2
CDR3: CAISDTSGRLDEQFF
DNA: TGTGCCATCAGTGATACTAGCGGGAGGCTGGATGAGCAGTTCTTC

J: TRBJ2-5
size: -
V: TRBV30
length: 16
D: TRBD2
CDR3: CAWSPGLAGGPETQYF
DNA: TGTGCCTGGAGTCCGGGGCTAGCGGGAGGGCCGGAGACCCAGTACTTC

J: TRBJ1-2
size: once
V: TRBV24-1
length: 12
D: -
CDR3: CATSDEMDGYTF
DNA: TGTGCCACCAGTGACGAAATGGATGGCTACACCTTC

J: TRBJ2-1
size: -
V: TRBV2
length: 15
D: -
CDR3: CASSEGAARGNEQFF
DNA: TGTGCCAGCAGTGAAGGGGCGGCTCGAGGGAATGAGCAGTTCTTC

J: TRBJ2-1
size: few
V: TRBV27
length: 14
D: -
CDR3: CASSLRGSYNEQFF
DNA: TGTGCCAGCAGTTTAAGGGGCTCCTACAATGAGCAGTTCTTC

J: TRBJ2-7
size: once
V: TRBV10-2
length: 11
D: -
CDR3: CASSAGREQYF
DNA: TGCGCCAGCAGTGCCGGCCGGGAGCAGTACTTC

J: TRBJ2-7
size: -
V: TRBV5-1
length: 15
D: TRBD2
CDR3: CASSQGTSGGYEQYF
DNA: TGCGCCAGCAGCCAAGGGACTAGCGGGGGATACGAGCAGTACTTC

J: TRBJ2-5
size: -
V: TRBV6-6
length: 13
D: -
CDR3: CASSTGTLETQYF
DNA: TGTGCCAGCTCTACCGGGACTTTAGAGACCCAGTACTTC

J: TRBJ2-2
size: -
V: TRBV10-2
length: 13
D: -
CDR3: CASVLGGTGELFF
DNA: TGCGCCAGCGTGTTGGGGGGCACCGGGGAGCTGTTTTTT

J: TRBJ2-7
size: -
V: TRBV5-6
length: 14
D: -
CDR3: CASIPLGLAYEQYF
DNA: TGTGCCAGCATCCCTCTGGGGTTGGCCTACGAGCAGTACTTC

J: TRBJ1-2
size: -
V: TRBV28
length: 14
D: TRBD1
CDR3: CASSFPDRGLGYTF
DNA: TGTGCCAGCAGTTTTCCAGACAGGGGGCTAGGCTACACCTTC

J: TRBJ2-7
size: -
V: TRBV24-1
length: 16
D: TRBD1
CDR3: CATSDAAGQGLGEQYF
DNA: TGTGCCACCAGTGATGCAGCCGGACAGGGCCTCGGCGAGCAGTACTTC

J: TRBJ2-7
size: -
V: TRBV30
length: 12
D: TRBD2
CDR3: CAWTSGSYEQYF
DNA: TGTGCCTGGACTAGCGGCTCCTACGAGCAGTACTTC

J: TRBJ2-3
size: -
V: TRBV20-1
length: 14
D: TRBD2
CDR3: CSASPGLAGGTQYF
DNA: TGCAGTGCTAGTCCCGGACTAGCGGGAGGCACGCAGTATTTT

J: TRBJ2-1
size: once
V: TRBV5-1
length: 11
D: -
CDR3: CASSSYNEQFF
DNA: TGCGCCAGCAGCTCCTACAATGAGCAGTTCTTC

J: TRBJ2-7
size: -
V: TRBV30
length: 13
D: -
CDR3: CAWSVLGNYEQYF
DNA: TGTGCCTGGAGTGTATTAGGGAACTACGAGCAGTACTTC

J: TRBJ1-6
size: -
V: TRBV5-4
length: 16
D: -
CDR3: CASSFGGAVYNSPLHF
DNA: TGTGCCAGCAGCTTCGGGGGGGCTGTCTATAATTCACCCCTCCACTTT

J: TRBJ2-1
size: once
V: TRBV30
length: 13
D: -
CDR3: CAWSVRTFNEQFF
DNA: TGTGCCTGGAGTGTACGGACTTTTAATGAGCAGTTCTTC

J: TRBJ2-1
size: -
V: TRBV19
length: 14
D: -
CDR3: CASSMTSSYNEQFF
DNA: TGTGCCAGTAGTATGACCAGCTCCTACAATGAGCAGTTCTTC

J: TRBJ2-1
size: -
V: TRBV7-2
length: 16
D: TRBD2
CDR3: CASSLQGLASGREQFF
DNA: TGTGCCAGCAGCTTGCAGGGACTAGCGAGTGGGCGTGAGCAGTTCTTC

J: TRBJ2-1
size: -
V: TRBV9
length: 16
D: TRBD2
CDR3: CASSARTSGPSDEQFF
DNA: TGTGCCAGCAGCGCACGGACTAGCGGGCCGTCGGATGAGCAGTTCTTC

J: TRBJ1-5
size: -
V: TRBV27
length: 16
D: TRBD1
CDR3: CASSFGQGRPNQPQHF
DNA: TGTGCCAGCAGTTTTGGACAGGGGCGCCCTAATCAGCCCCAGCATTTT

J: TRBJ2-7
size: -
V: TRBV10-1
length: 19
D: TRBD2
CDR3: CASSDGGLAGPPRSYEQYF
DNA: TGCGCCAGCAGTGATGGGGGACTAGCGGGCCCACCACGCTCCTACGAGCAGTACTTC